The 30 T cell receptor beta chains given below trace back to one sample, sequenced in a study of cytomegalovirus exposure and HLA in healthy donors. Profiled with immunoSEQ multiplex PCR; TCRdb holds only in-frame clones, not every one. The data hold 280,000 or so clones, with around 89% observed a single time. The material sequenced was PBMCs. These receptors were taken from a woman aged 18 to 35 in good health and CMV-seronegative.

A remark on this clone: Additional DNA sequences in this sample encode the identical CDR3. The chain carries TRBV9 and TRBJ2-7; 11 nucleotides agree with TRBD2. The germline V gene encodes CDR1 SGDLS and CDR2 YYNGEE. Trimming took 0 bases from V and 4 from J; bases not matched to a gene: 3. The CDR3 has 15 residues. CDR3 nucleotides: TGTGCCAGCAGCGTAGGTCTAGCGGGAGGTTACGAGCAGTACTTC. Protein product: CASSVGLAGGYEQYF. The full variable domain, with the rest looked up from reference TRBV9 and TRBJ2-7, is DSGVTQTPKHLITATGQRVTLRCSPRSGDLSVYWYQQSLDQGLQFLIQYYNGEERAKGNILERFSAQQFPDLHSELNLSSLELGDSALYFCASSVGLAGGYEQYFGPGTRLTVT.

In this sample, this clone turned up once. This rearrangement joins TRBV28 to TRBJ2-2, with 10 bases identical to TRBD2. The CDR3 has 16 residues. Trimming at V came to 6 bases and at J to 3 bases, leaving 7 bases not matched to a gene. Germline CDR1 reads MDHEN; CDR2 reads SYDVKM. The CDR3: CASSPSGRDHTGELFF. CDR3 nucleotides: TGTGCCAGCAGCCCCAGCGGGAGGGACCACACCGGGGAGCTGTTTTTT.

This clone was observed a single time. The chain uses TRBV7-8 and TRBJ2-7; possibly TRBD2 for D (5 bases). V was pared by 2 bases and J by 2 bases, with 28 bases between. Per germline, CDR1 SGHVS and CDR2 FQNEAQ. CDR3 length equals 20 residues. The chain's CDR3 is CASSLLKFPSGLQTPYEQYF. The CDR3 DNA sequence: TGTGCCAGCAGCTTATTGAAGTTCCCCAGCGGACTCCAAACACCCTACGAGCAGTACTTC.

The gene calls are TRBV2 and TRBJ2-5; 8 bases map to TRBD2. Germline V lookup: CDR1 SNHLY, CDR2 FYNNEI. The trim removed 6 bases at V and 3 bases at J, leaving 9 bases unmatched. The CDR3 totals 15 residues. CDR3 DNA sequence: TGTGCCAGCAGACATCTAGCGGGCAAAGAAGAGACCCAGTACTTC. Its protein product is CASRHLAGKEETQYF.

This clone was detected ten times or more. V gene TRBV6-6 combines with J gene TRBJ2-1; no reliable D call. Trimming removed 2 bases from V and 8 bases from J, with 10 bases in between. CDR1 is MNHNY and CDR2 is SVGAGI in the germline V gene (reference sequence). The length of the CDR3 is 13 residues. CDR3 DNA: TGTGCCAGCAGTTACATCGCTGGCCATGAGCAGTTCTTC. Protein sequence: CASSYIAGHEQFF.

The chain recombines TRBV6-1 with TRBJ2-1; a possible D gene is TRBD1 (6 bases). This CDR3 is built from 16 residues. Trimming took off 2 bases at V and 2 bases at J, with 13 bases between the two ends. Germline V CDR1 and CDR2: MNHNS, SASEGT. The CDR3 coding sequence is TGTGCCAGCAGTGAAAGGGGGATAGGGGCCTACAATGAGCAGTTCTTC. Residues: CASSERGIGAYNEQFF.

V and J are TRBV7-6 and TRBJ1-2; D is unclear. Trimming removed 3 bases from V and 6 bases from J, with 11 bases in between. This CDR3 region has 13 residues. CDR1 is SGHVS and CDR2 is FNYEAQ in the germline V gene. The DNA for the CDR3 is TGTGCCAGCAGCTTGGGCCTGGGCGATGGCTACACCTTC. It is translated as CASSLGLGDGYTF.

This clone came up once. The CDR3 loop is CASTKPTSFHEQFF. The DNA of the CDR3 is TGTGCCAGCACCAAACCAACTAGTTTCCATGAGCAGTTCTTC. This chain joins TRBV7-2 and TRBJ2-1; maybe TRBD2 (5 bases). The germline CDR1 and CDR2 sequences are SGHTA and FQGNSA. V was trimmed by 7 bases and J by 8 bases, leaving 18 bases between them. This CDR3 comprises 14 residues.

This chain joins TRBV9 and TRBJ2-5, with D possibly being TRBD2 (6 bases). The CDR3 extends over 16 amino acids. Trimming cost V 1 base and J 2 bases, with 15 bases left between them. The germline V gene encodes CDR1 SGDLS and CDR2 YYNGEE. The CDR3 protein is CASSVSGGNGQETQYF. DNA of the CDR3: TGTGCCAGCAGCGTATCCGGCGGGAATGGTCAAGAGACCCAGTACTTC.

The chain employs TRBV7-8 and TRBJ2-1, with D possibly being TRBD2 (6 bases). V shed 0 bases and J shed 7 bases, with 10 bases lying between them. Germline V gene lookup returns CDR1 SGHVS and CDR2 FQNEAQ. CDR3 size: 14 residues. CDR3 residues: CASSLALGGNEQFF. CDR3 in DNA: TGTGCCAGCAGCTTAGCGCTAGGAGGGAATGAGCAGTTCTTC.

This clone was observed a single time. The chain couples TRBV12-5 to TRBJ2-1, with TRBD2 matching over 7 bases. This CDR3 region has 16 residues. The junction had 6 bases not matched to a gene; V was cut back by 4 bases and J by 0 bases. Looked up from germline, CDR1 is LGHNT and CDR2 is FRNRAP. The CDR3 sequence is CASGSGTISSYNEQFF. The CDR3 DNA reads as TGTGCTAGTGGTTCCGGGACTATCAGCTCCTACAATGAGCAGTTCTTC. The full variable domain, with the rest looked up from reference TRBV12-5 and TRBJ2-1, is DARVTQTPRHKVTEMGQEVTMRCQPILGHNTVFWYRQTMMQGLELLAYFRNRAPLDDSGMPKDRFSAEMPDATLATLKIQPSEPRDSAVYFCASGSGTISSYNEQFFGPGTRLTVL.

This clone was recorded once. J is TRBJ1-4 and V is TRBV7-6; the D gene is possibly TRBD1 (5 bases). Trimming pared 4 bases from V and 0 bases from J, leaving 9 bases between. This CDR3 spans 15 amino acids. Germline CDR1 reads SGHVS; CDR2 reads FNYEAQ. The CDR3: CASSSTDATNEKLFF. The CDR3 DNA is TGTGCCAGCAGCTCGACAGATGCAACTAATGAAAAACTGTTTTTT.

CDR3 DNA: TGTGCCAGCAGTGGACCAGGACAGGGGATTCTAAACACTGAAGCTTTCTTT. This gives the protein CASSGPGQGILNTEAFF. The V call is TRBV6-1, the J call TRBJ1-1; 9 bases agree with TRBD1. The V gene's germline CDR1 is MNHNS and CDR2 SASEGT. CDR3 length: 17 amino acids. V was pared by 4 bases and J by 2 bases, with 11 bases of the junction left unmatched.

The chain carries TRBV5-4 and TRBJ2-7, with 9 bases that match TRBD1. The germline V gene encodes CDR1 SGHNT and CDR2 YYREEE (reference sequence). This CDR3 region has 13 residues. V trimming: 5 bases; J trimming: 5 bases; junction bases outside the gene matches: 5. The CDR3 nucleotides read TGTGCCAGCAGTCGGACAGGGGTCCACGAGCAGTACTTC. Amino acid sequence: CASSRTGVHEQYF.

The table lists this clone with a few counts. The chain couples TRBV18 to TRBJ1-1; TRBD1 matches 7 bases. The CDR3 has 14 residues. V shed 6 bases and J 7 bases; nucleotides not matched to a gene: 11. Germline V gene sequence: CDR1 KGHSH, CDR2 LQKENI. The CDR3 region has the DNA TGTGCCAGCTCTTCGCGGACAGGAGATATTGAAGCTTTCTTT. It specifies CASSSRTGDIEAFF.

The chain carries TRBV10-2 and TRBJ1-2; possible D gene TRBD1, 6 bases. The V end lost 0 bases, the J end lost 4 bases, and 9 bases lay between the germline ends. The germline V gene has CDR1 WSHSY and CDR2 SAAADI. CDR3 length equals 14 residues. The chain's CDR3 is CASSESGTIYGYTF. DNA for the CDR3: TGCGCCAGCAGTGAGTCGGGGACAATCTATGGCTACACCTTC.

Note on this clone: Other nucleotide sequences from this sample produce the same CDR3. This chain joins TRBV6-5 and TRBJ2-7; no clear D gene. V lost 0 bases and J lost 3, with 6 bases in between. This CDR3 has 13 residues. CDR1 MNHEY and CDR2 SVGAGI come from the germline V gene. The CDR3 DNA is TGTGCCAGCAGTTACTCCCCGGTCTACGAGCAGTACTTC. It translates to CASSYSPVYEQYF.

In this sample, this clone turned up once. CDR3 in DNA: TGTGCCAGTAGTATCGCGCAGGGGGCCTACGAGCAGTACTTC. It is translated as CASSIAQGAYEQYF. This rearrangement joins TRBV19 to TRBJ2-7; TRBD1 agrees at 7 bases. The V gene's germline CDR1 is LNHDA and CDR2 SQIVND (reference sequence). V lost 3 bases to trimming and J lost 2 bases; unmatched junction nucleotides: 4. The CDR3 contains 14 residues.

This chain joins TRBV15 and TRBJ1-1; D gene uncertain. Germline V gene sequence: CDR1 LNHNV, CDR2 YYDKDF (reference sequence). The CDR3 covers 16 residues. V lost 1 base, J lost 0 bases, and 12 bases lay in between. The CDR3 nucleotides are TGTGCCACCAGCAGAGGGTGGGCCCCAATGAACACTGAAGCTTTCTTT. Amino acids: CATSRGWAPMNTEAFF.

This chain joins TRBV9 and TRBJ2-1, with 15 bases identical to TRBD2. Germline V CDR1 and CDR2: SGDLS, YYNGEE. This CDR3 contains 15 residues. Germline trimming cut 3 bases from V and 8 bases from J; bases unmatched to any gene: 3. CDR3 coding DNA: TGTGCCAGCAGCGAAAGGACTAGCGGGAGGGATGAGCAGTTCTTC. Protein product: CASSERTSGRDEQFF.

CDR3 protein: CASSQDLGTSVYEQYF. CDR3 coding DNA: TGCGCCAGCAGCCAAGATCTCGGGACTAGCGTCTACGAGCAGTACTTC. The gene calls are TRBV4-3 and TRBJ2-7; 10 bases are a match to TRBD2. In germline, CDR1 is LGHNA, CDR2 YSLEER. The ends lost 0 bases at V and 3 bases at J; junction bases unmatched: 5. The CDR3 is 16 amino acids.

In its sample, this clone was seen a few times. This CDR3 is also generated by other DNA sequences in the sample. The J gene is TRBJ2-7, the V gene TRBV7-9; the match to TRBD2 covers 7 bases. Germline V gene lookup returns CDR1 SEHNR and CDR2 FQNEAQ (reference sequence). The CDR3 covers 14 residues. With V trimmed by 2 bases and J by 1 base, 2 bases remained unmatched. DNA for the CDR3: TGTGCCAGCAGCTTAAGCGGGACGTCCTACGAGCAGTACTTC. Translating it yields CASSLSGTSYEQYF. Supplemented by reference TRBV7-9 and TRBJ2-7, the full variable domain reads DTGVSQNPRHKITKRGQNVTFRCDPISEHNRLYWYRQTLGQGPEFLTYFQNEAQLEKSRLLSDRFSAERPKGSFSTLEIQRTEQGDSAMYLCASSLSGTSYEQYFGPGTRLTVT.

This sequence joins TRBV5-6 and TRBJ1-6; 7 nucleotides agree with TRBD1. Germline V lookup: CDR1 SGHDT, CDR2 YYEEEE. After removal of 2 bases from V and 10 bases from J, the junction contained 9 bases not matched to a gene. The CDR3 is 15 residues long. The CDR3 DNA is TGTGCCAGCAGCTTAAAGGGGGCGGAAAGGTCACCCCTCCACTTT. Translated, it gives CASSLKGAERSPLHF. Based on the CDR3 plus reference TRBV5-6 and TRBJ1-6, the full variable domain is DAGVTQSPTHLIKTRGQQVTLRCSPKSGHDTVSWYQQALGQGPQFIFQYYEEEERQRGNFPDRFSGHQFPNYSSELNVNALLLGDSALYLCASSLKGAERSPLHFGNGTRLTVT.

This chain links TRBV2 with TRBJ2-7; D unclear. V was trimmed by 3 bases and J by 4 bases, leaving 10 bases between them. Germline values: CDR1 SNHLY, CDR2 FYNNEI. The CDR3 sequence is 13 residues long. CDR3 residues: CASSEFSVYEQYF. The CDR3 nucleotides read TGTGCCAGCAGTGAGTTCTCGGTATACGAGCAGTACTTC. The full variable domain, in which reference TRBV2 and TRBJ2-7 provide the parts outside the CDR3, is EPEVTQTPSHQVTQMGQEVILRCVPISNHLYFYWYRQILGQKVEFLVSFYNNEISEKSEIFDDQFSVERPDGSNFTLKIRSTKLEDSAMYFCASSEFSVYEQYFGPGTRLTVT.

The chain carries TRBV5-1 and TRBJ1-1; unclear D gene. CDR1 SGHRS and CDR2 YFSETQ come from the germline V gene. V dropped 5 bases and J dropped 1 base, with 6 bases sitting between them. CDR3 size: 12 residues. DNA for the CDR3: TGCGCCAGCAGTCGGGGGAACACTGAAGCTTTCTTT. Translated: CASSRGNTEAFF.

CDR3 DNA sequence: TGTGCCAGCAGCCTTTTAGCGGGGAACACAGATACGCAGTATTTT. Translation: CASSLLAGNTDTQYF. The chain combines TRBV11-1 with TRBJ2-3; 8 bases are a match to TRBD2. Germline V gene sequence: CDR1 SGHAT, CDR2 FQDESV (reference sequence). CDR3 size: 15 residues. The ends lost 5 bases at V and 2 bases at J; junction bases unmatched: 6. Variable domain in full (rest from reference TRBV11-1 and TRBJ2-3): EAEVAQSPRYKITEKSQAVAFWCDPISGHATLYWYRQILGQGPELLVQFQDESVVDDSQLPKDRFSAERLKGVDSTLKIQPAELGDSAMYLCASSLLAGNTDTQYFGPGTRLTVL.

The chain carries TRBV11-2 and TRBJ2-3; 8 nucleotides align to TRBD2. J gave up 6 bases and V 3 bases, and 8 bases lay outside the gene matches. The CDR3 has 15 residues. Germline V gene sequence: CDR1 SGHAT, CDR2 FQNNGV. The chain's CDR3 is CASSFQREPADTQYF. Here the CDR3 DNA reads TGTGCCAGCAGCTTCCAGCGGGAGCCTGCGGATACGCAGTATTTT.

This chain uses TRBV9 with TRBJ2-7; 12 bases match TRBD2. The CDR3 spans 13 residues. Germline trimming cut 3 bases from V and 7 bases from J; bases unmatched to any gene: 2. Germline V gene data show CDR1 as SGDLS and CDR2 as YYNGEE. The CDR3 DNA follows: TGTGCCAGCAGCGCTGGACTAGCGGGGGAGCAGTACTTC. It yields the protein CASSAGLAGEQYF.

The V and J genes are TRBV5-6 and TRBJ2-7; 7 bases map to TRBD1. From germline, CDR1 is SGHDT and CDR2 YYEEEE. This CDR3 has 14 residues. With V trimmed by 0 bases and J by 5 bases, 5 bases remained unmatched. CDR3 region: CASSLGYRGNEQYF. The CDR3 region has the DNA TGTGCCAGCAGCTTGGGCTACAGGGGTAACGAGCAGTACTTC.

The chain recombines TRBV28 with TRBJ1-6; possible D gene TRBD1, 6 bases. This CDR3 is built from 15 residues. The V end lost 5 bases, the J end lost 8 bases, and 16 bases lay between the germline ends. Germline assignment: CDR1 MDHEN and CDR2 SYDVKM. CDR3: CASSPSTGNYSPLHF. The CDR3, as DNA: TGTGCCAGCAGTCCCTCTACAGGGAACTATTCACCCCTCCACTTT. Combining the CDR3 with reference TRBV28 and TRBJ1-6 gives the whole variable domain DVKVTQSSRYLVKRTGEKVFLECVQDMDHENMFWYRQDPGLGLRLIYFSYDVKMKEKGDIPEGYSVSREKKERFSLILESASTNQTSMYLCASSPSTGNYSPLHFGNGTRLTVT.